A single sample gave rise to the 7 T cell receptor beta chains below, sequenced in a study of CD8 T cells in Susac syndrome. Reverse transcription of about 0.45 to 1 ug RNA was performed with random hexamers. TCRdb independently ran MiXCR on the immunoSEQ multiplex PCR reads; one entry per CDR3 protein. The profile shows more than 150,000 distinct CDR3 sequences, approximately 95% of them singletons. The sequenced sample was CD4+ T cells from PBMCs. The receptors here all came from a human donor with Susac syndrome.

The chain combines TRBV20-1 with TRBJ1-5; 9 positions agree with TRBD1. CDR3 length: 14 amino acids. V was pared by 0 bases and J by 11 bases, with 8 bases of the junction left unmatched. The germline gives CDR1 DFQATT, CDR2 SNEGSKA (reference sequence). CDR3 in DNA: TGCAGTGCTAGAGATCTCACAGGGGGCCGGACCCAGCATTTT. This sequence encodes CSARDLTGGRTQHF.

This sequence joins TRBV7-6 and TRBJ2-7, with TRBD1 matching over 7 bases. The CDR3 has 16 amino acids. Germline V gene sequence: CDR1 SGHVS, CDR2 FNYEAQ. The trim removed 0 bases at V and 1 base at J, leaving 6 bases unmatched. CDR3 coding DNA: TGTGCCAGCAGCTTAGCCGGGGACAGTGGGTCCTACGAGCAGTACTTC. Protein product: CASSLAGDSGSYEQYF.

This chain joins TRBV29-1 and TRBJ2-5; no clear D. CDR1 and CDR2 (germline): SQVTM, ANQGSEA. This CDR3 is built from 11 residues. V was pared by 3 bases and J by 5 bases, with 7 bases between. Written as DNA, the CDR3 is TGCAGCGTTGAGGAGATGGAGACCCAGTACTTC. It codes for CSVEEMETQYF. Full variable domain (rest looked up from reference TRBV29-1 and TRBJ2-5): SAVISQKPSRDICQRGTSLTIQCQVDSQVTMMFWYRQQPGQSLTLIATANQGSEATYESGFVIDKFPISRPNLTFSTLTVSNMSPEDSSIYLCSVEEMETQYFGPGTRLLVL.

This chain connects TRBV30 to TRBJ1-6; D uncertain. The CDR3 covers 14 residues. With 7 bases removed from V and 9 bases from J, the gap between germline ends came to 19 bases. Germline V gives CDR1 GTSNPN, CDR2 SVGIG (reference sequence). The CDR3 sequence: CASPRGSFVSPLHF. The CDR3, as DNA: TGTGCCTCCCCCCGAGGCAGCTTCGTTTCACCCCTCCACTTT.

The J gene is TRBJ1-6, the V gene TRBV9; D is unresolved. The CDR3 sequence is 15 residues long. Deletions cut 3 bases from V and 7 bases from J, with 14 bases between. CDR1 is SGDLS, CDR2 YYNGEE, per germline. In DNA form, the CDR3 reads TGTGCCAGCAGCGCGGGCCAGGTGATAAATTCACCCCTCCACTTT. This sequence encodes CASSAGQVINSPLHF. The full variable domain, rest sourced from reference TRBV9 and TRBJ1-6, is DSGVTQTPKHLITATGQRVTLRCSPRSGDLSVYWYQQSLDQGLQFLIQYYNGEERAKGNILERFSAQQFPDLHSELNLSSLELGDSALYFCASSAGQVINSPLHFGNGTRLTVT.

The chain carries TRBV27 and TRBJ1-2, with D perhaps TRBD1 (6 bases). V was clipped by 5 bases and J by 6 bases, with 16 bases between them. CDR3 size: 14 residues. Germline CDR1 is MNHEY and CDR2 is SMNVEV (reference sequence). CDR3 nucleotides: TGTGCCAGCAGTCCCCGGGACACCCTAAATGGCTACACCTTC. Protein: CASSPRDTLNGYTF.

This rearrangement joins TRBV19 to TRBJ1-6; tentatively, D is TRBD1 (5 bases). Germline assignment: CDR1 LNHDA and CDR2 SQIVND (reference sequence). The CDR3 spans 17 residues. The V and J ends lost 7 bases and 8 bases respectively, with 24 bases between them. CDR3 nucleotide sequence: TGTGCCAGTATTGGGGGAGATTCGGGCAAGGGTGATTCACCCCTCCACTTT. This translates into CASIGGDSGKGDSPLHF.